The source of this T cell receptor (beta chain) is a study of blood T cells in healthy people across ages (dated by TCRdb to the mid-2010s). Describing the broader study: In model experiments, roughly one uniquely barcoded TCR beta cDNA molecule per two T cells was captured by template switching. To track age-related changes in TCR beta repertoire diversity, the study relied on deep sequencing normalized with unique cDNA molecular identifiers. Four age groups were formed from the donors: young (average 16 years), middle-aged (approximately 40), aged (around 68) and long-lived (about 75). To avoid experimental bias, donors of different ages were randomly spread across the sequencing lanes. The study analyzed two additional independent replicas of 1 million unique cDNA reads from the same blood draw for two donors, one aged 18 to 30 and one aged 80 or older.

As to this clonotype: Its antigen target is currently unknown. No much larger clone exists at a distance of one base, and base qualities are not known.

Donors were roughly 40 systemically healthy Caucasian individuals from Russia aged roughly 6 to 90 years. Each donor gave about 9.8 milliliters of peripheral blood, drawn into EDTA-treated Vacutainer tubes. Ficoll-Paque density-gradient centrifugation was used to isolate PBMCs, with at least 7 million per sample. Trizol reagent was used to extract total RNA from the PBMCs, yielding at least 6 micrograms per sample. Naive CD45RAhigh/CD27high T cell percentages were measured by flow cytometry on a PBMC aliquot from every donor. What the authors observed across the whole study: Because the CMV infection status of the donors was unknown, age-related changes in expanded clonotypes may potentially have been confounded. Since profiling was done on bulk unsorted PBMCs, naive and antigen-experienced compartments could not be conclusively compared. Estimates of total diversity from one million sequenced T cells were regarded as lower bounds and underestimates. Compared with the aged group, more naive CD4+ T cells, fewer expanded clones and increased TCR diversity were shown by the long-lived group, suggesting age selection. Observed TCR beta diversity correlated strongly with the percentage of naive T cells measured by flow cytometry. As age increased, observed TCR beta diversity per million T cells dropped in a roughly linear way, and a significant reduction was already evident by age around 41.

Library preparation used 5' RACE. This sample was sequenced with an Illumina HiSeq 2500. A second PCR of roughly 7 to 11 cycles was performed with a sample-barcoded 5' primer and a J-beta primer mix. A unique molecular identifier was introduced onto each TCR beta cDNA molecule by a template-switch 5' adaptor carrying 12 random nucleotides. At least 3 million CDR3-containing paired-end reads were obtained from each sample. First-strand cDNA was synthesized from all RNA with the Mint cDNA synthesis kit, primed by a TRBC-specific oligonucleotide. Following uracil-DNA glycosylase treatment, all cDNA underwent a first 18-cycle PCR with the universal primers M1SS and BC2_uni_R. Per the original workflow: For normalization, 1 million high-quality reads were randomly selected from each sample, with every read carrying a distinct molecular identifier. Instead of being binned into consensus sequences, reads that shared molecular identifiers were thrown out. MiTCR, set to a Q25 quality threshold and the strictest error-elimination algorithm, was used for CDR3 identification, clonotype clustering and error correction. A nonparametric unseen species model using Euler transformation provided a lower-bound estimate of total TCR beta diversity. Through fastp at Q25 and MiXCR, TCRdb rebuilt clones from the public reads, retaining in-frame beta chains. Each CDR3 protein appears once, grouped with its most common genes and DNA. In this record, the V and J calls reflect TCRdb's handling and not the investigators' own analysis. The table for this sample lists hundreds of thousands of distinct CDR3 sequences; about three fifths of them were counted only once. The ten largest account for approximately 23% of the sample.

The germline V gene specifies SQVTM as CDR1 and ANQGSEA as CDR2. V lost 2 bases and J lost 5 bases; the stretch between them is 10 bases long. Including cysteine and phenylalanine, the CDR3 has 13 amino acids. Only the CDR3 part of the read is kept: 39 bases, read in frame from the first base. This TCR was sampled from a young man in good health. The rearrangement combines TRBV29-1 with TRBJ2-1, with the D gene uncertain. The sample comprised blood. For the CDR3, the sequence is CSVEPVSDNEQFF. In nucleotide form, the sequence is TGCAGCGTTGAACCAGTCAGCGACAATGAGCAGTTCTTC.